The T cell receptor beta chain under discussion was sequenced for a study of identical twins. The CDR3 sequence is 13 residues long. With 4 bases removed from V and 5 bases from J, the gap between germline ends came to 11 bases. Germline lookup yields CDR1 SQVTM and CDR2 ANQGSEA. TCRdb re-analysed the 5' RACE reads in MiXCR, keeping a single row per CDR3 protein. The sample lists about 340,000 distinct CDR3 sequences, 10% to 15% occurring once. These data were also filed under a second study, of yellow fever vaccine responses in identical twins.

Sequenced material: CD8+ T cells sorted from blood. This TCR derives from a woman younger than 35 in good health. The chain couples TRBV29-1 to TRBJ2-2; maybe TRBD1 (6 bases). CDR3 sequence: CSVVDSDTGELFF. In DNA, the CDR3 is TGCAGCGTTGTGGACAGCGATACCGGGGAGCTGTTTTTT.